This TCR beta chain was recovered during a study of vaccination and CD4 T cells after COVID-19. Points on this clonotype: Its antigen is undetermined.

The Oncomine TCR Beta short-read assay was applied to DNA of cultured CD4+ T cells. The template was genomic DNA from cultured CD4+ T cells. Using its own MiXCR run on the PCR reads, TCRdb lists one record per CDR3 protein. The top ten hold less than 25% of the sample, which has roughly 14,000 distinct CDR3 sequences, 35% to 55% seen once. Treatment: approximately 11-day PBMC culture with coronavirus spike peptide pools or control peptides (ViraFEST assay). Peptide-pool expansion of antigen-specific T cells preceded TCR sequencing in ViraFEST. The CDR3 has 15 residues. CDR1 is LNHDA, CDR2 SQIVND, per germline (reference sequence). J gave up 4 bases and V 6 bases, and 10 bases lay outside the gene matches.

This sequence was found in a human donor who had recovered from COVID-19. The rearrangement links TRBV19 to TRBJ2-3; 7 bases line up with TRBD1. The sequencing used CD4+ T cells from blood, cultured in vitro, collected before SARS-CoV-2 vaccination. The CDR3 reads CASRGGRGNADTQYF. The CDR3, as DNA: TGTGCCAGTAGAGGTGGCAGGGGGAACGCAGATACGCAGTATTTT. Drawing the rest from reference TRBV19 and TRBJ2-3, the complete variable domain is DGGITQSPKYLFRKEGQNVTLSCEQNLNHDAMYWYRQDPGQGLRLIYYSQIVNDFQKGDIAEGYSVSREKKESFPLTVTSAQKNPTAFYLCASRGGRGNADTQYFGPGTRLTVL.